The clone carrying this T cell receptor beta chain occurred many times. What it binds is not known. The data stem from a study of T-cell memory formation after mild COVID-19. The CDR3 contains 15 residues. The V and J ends lost 7 bases and 7 bases, in that order; junction bases with no gene match: 14. Germline V gene sequence: CDR1 SQVTM, CDR2 ANQGSEA. General study results and limits: Confirmation of SARS-CoV-2 specificity was lacking for second-wave clones peaking day 37.

From the 5' RACE reads, TCRdb called clonotypes with MiXCR, one entry per CDR3 protein. The sample shows 250,000 to 350,000 distinct CDR3 sequences, about 13% of them seen only once. Sequenced: PBMCs or a T cell subset sorted from them (not recorded which). This clonotype originated in a man aged 18 to 29 who had mild COVID-19 (a few samples of this study predate the infection). Cell type and time point are not known. The chain has TRBV29-1 and TRBJ1-5; TRBD1 matches at 9 bases. The CDR3 reads CSARNRGQVRQPQHF. In DNA, the CDR3 is TGCAGCGCCCGTAACAGGGGGCAGGTAAGACAGCCCCAGCATTTT.